This TCR beta chain was sequenced during a study of cytomegalovirus exposure and HLA in healthy donors. Overall study context: There were about 86 million unique TCRs (from HLA-typed donors) in an early data release.

This CDR3 contains 13 residues. Trimming took off 2 bases at V and 4 bases at J, with 8 bases between the two ends. The germline V gene encodes CDR1 SGHTA and CDR2 FQGNSA. General study points: Relative to equally common others, HLA-associated TCR beta chains showed greater clonal expansion in a later analysis. The study carried out a later analysis of TCR beta sequences. It associated around 17,000 of them with specific HLA alleles at a false discovery rate of 0.05. CMV antigen specificity of three CMV-associated chains was confirmed in vitro.

Vbeta (60) and Jbeta (13) primers were used in the PCR. Sequenced by immunoSEQ multiplex PCR; TCRdb stores in-frame clones only, minus some. The data contain roughly 93,000 clones, around 76% of them seen just once; the ten biggest clones take up roughly 8%. About this clone: The target antigen is unknown.

Sequenced material: PBMCs. The chain employs TRBV7-2 and TRBJ1-1; D call uncertain. This receptor was taken from a human donor in good health. CDR3 bases: TGTGCCAGCAGCTTAAGCCGTCGCACTGAAGCTTTCTTT. It codes for CASSLSRRTEAFF.